This T cell receptor beta chain was documented in a study of blood T cell repertoires in COVID-19. In the study overall: Sites across the United States, Italy and Spain contributed samples from acute and convalescent COVID-19. T cells, B-cell-depleted T cells, or PBMCs provided the cDNA or gDNA that served as material.

The CDR3 is made up of 15 amino acids. V shed 4 bases, J shed 5 bases, and the junction held 3 bases outside the gene matches. Germline assignment: CDR1 SGHDT and CDR2 YYEEEE. As originally analysed: It was from reference gene primer amplification that nucleated cell counts were estimated. Generated by immunoSEQ multiplex PCR, the TCRdb table keeps only in-frame clones and is missing some. From that table come the V and J calls and clone size; the DNA was used to work out D and trimming. The top ten clones hold around 17% of a sample with 140,000 or so clones, around 80% of them seen once. The sample comprised peripheral blood. This clonotype was obtained from a man aged 50 to 60 with acute or convalescent COVID-19. J is TRBJ2-3 and V is TRBV5-6, with TRBD2 identical over 14 bases. CDR3 sequence reads: CASSEGLAGGDTQYF. In nucleotides, the CDR3 is TGTGCCAGCAGCGAAGGACTAGCGGGGGGAGATACGCAGTATTTT.